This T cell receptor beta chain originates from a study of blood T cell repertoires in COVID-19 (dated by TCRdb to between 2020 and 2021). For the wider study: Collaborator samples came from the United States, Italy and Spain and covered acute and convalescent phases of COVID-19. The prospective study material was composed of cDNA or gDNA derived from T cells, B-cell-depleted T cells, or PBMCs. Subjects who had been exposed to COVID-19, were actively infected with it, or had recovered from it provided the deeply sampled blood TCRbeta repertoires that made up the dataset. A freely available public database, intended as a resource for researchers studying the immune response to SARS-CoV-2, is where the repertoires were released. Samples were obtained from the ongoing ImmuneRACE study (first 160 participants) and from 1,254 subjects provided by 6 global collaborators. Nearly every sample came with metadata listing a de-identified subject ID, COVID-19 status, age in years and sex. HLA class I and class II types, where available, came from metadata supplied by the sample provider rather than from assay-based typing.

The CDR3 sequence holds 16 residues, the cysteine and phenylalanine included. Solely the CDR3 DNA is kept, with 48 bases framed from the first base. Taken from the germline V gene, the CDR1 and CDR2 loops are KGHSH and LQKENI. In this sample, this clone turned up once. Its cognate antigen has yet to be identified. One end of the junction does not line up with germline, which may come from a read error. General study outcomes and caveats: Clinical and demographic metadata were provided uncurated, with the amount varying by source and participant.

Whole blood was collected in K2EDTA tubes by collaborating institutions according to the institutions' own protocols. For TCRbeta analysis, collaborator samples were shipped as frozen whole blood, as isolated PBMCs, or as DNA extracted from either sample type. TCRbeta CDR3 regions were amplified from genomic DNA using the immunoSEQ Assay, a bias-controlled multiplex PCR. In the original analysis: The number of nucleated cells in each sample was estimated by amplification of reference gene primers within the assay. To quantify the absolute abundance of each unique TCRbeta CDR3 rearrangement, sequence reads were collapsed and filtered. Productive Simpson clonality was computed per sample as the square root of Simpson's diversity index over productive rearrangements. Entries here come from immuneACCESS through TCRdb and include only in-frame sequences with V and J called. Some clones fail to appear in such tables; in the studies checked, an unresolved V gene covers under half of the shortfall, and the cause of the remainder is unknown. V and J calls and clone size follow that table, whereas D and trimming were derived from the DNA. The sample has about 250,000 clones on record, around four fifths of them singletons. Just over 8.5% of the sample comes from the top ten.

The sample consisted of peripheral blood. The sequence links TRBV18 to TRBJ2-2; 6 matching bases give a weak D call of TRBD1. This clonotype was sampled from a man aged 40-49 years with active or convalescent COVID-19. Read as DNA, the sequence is TGTGCCAGCTCACCAATCGGGACACTGAACGCCGGGGAGCTGTTTTTT. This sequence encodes CASSPIGTLNAGELFF.